This entry concerns a single T cell receptor (beta chain). The source of the sample is a study of blood T cell repertoires in COVID-19. Study in general: Acute and convalescent COVID-19 specimens originated in the United States, Italy and Spain. The analysed material was cDNA or gDNA that came from T cells, B-cell-depleted T cells, or PBMCs.

Germline loops: CDR1 SGHRS, CDR2 YFSETQ. The CDR3 has 16 amino acids. With 1 base clipped from V and 3 bases from J, the junction kept 5 bases outside the gene matches. As handled by the study authors: The assay estimated nucleated cells by amplifying reference gene primers. Only in-frame clones appear in the TCRdb table, and some are missing; sequencing was by immunoSEQ multiplex PCR. That table gives V, J and clone size, and the DNA gave D and trimming. The profile shows 50,000 to 65,000 clones, 74% of them singletons. The sample was peripheral blood. The gene calls are TRBV5-1 and TRBJ2-1, with 9 nucleotides matching TRBD2. The TCR originated in a woman older than 75 with acute or convalescent COVID-19. CDR3 loop: CASSLPGTSIYNEQFF. The CDR3 nucleotides read TGCGCCAGCAGCTTGCCGGGGACTAGCATCTACAATGAGCAGTTCTTC.